A selection of T cell receptor beta chains follows, all from one sample in a study of shared clonotypes between healthy human individuals. This table comes from immunoSEQ multiplex PCR, and its TCRdb copy is limited to in-frame clones, with some not included. The data show 2 million to 2.5 million clones, about 95% seen once. The specimen sequenced was naive CD8+ T cells sorted from blood. The receptors were sampled from a man aged 18-30 years in good health. Each CDR3 is given with its conserved first and last residue. Each record gives: D gene, J gene, V gene, clone size, CDR3 DNA, CDR3 protein. The D gene is left open where the match is weak. Rows may omit the clone size; those that give it use once, few, many or a size class.

D gene: -
J gene: TRBJ1-4
V gene: TRBV6-6
clone size: -
CDR3 DNA: TGTGCCAGCAGTCCTGAATCCCCTAATGAAAAACTGTTTTTT
CDR3 protein: CASSPESPNEKLFF

D gene: TRBD2
J gene: TRBJ2-4
V gene: TRBV6-1
clone size: -
CDR3 DNA: TGTGCCAGCAGTGCGACTAGCGGGATAGCCAAAAACATTCAGTACTTC
CDR3 protein: CASSATSGIAKNIQYF

D gene: TRBD1
J gene: TRBJ1-6
V gene: TRBV11-2
clone size: -
CDR3 DNA: TGTGCCAGCAGCTTAGAGAGCCGGGTCGCAGGGGGCTCTAATTCACCCCTCCACTTT
CDR3 protein: CASSLESRVAGGSNSPLHF

D gene: -
J gene: TRBJ2-2
V gene: TRBV19
clone size: -
CDR3 DNA: TGTGCCAGTGAAAAAGGCCCGGGAACGGCCGGGGAGCTGTTTTTT
CDR3 protein: CASEKGPGTAGELFF

D gene: -
J gene: TRBJ2-7
V gene: TRBV7-9
clone size: -
CDR3 DNA: TGTGCCAGCAGCAGTGGGGCAGACGAGCAGTACTTC
CDR3 protein: CASSSGADEQYF

D gene: -
J gene: TRBJ1-1
V gene: TRBV9
clone size: -
CDR3 DNA: TGTGCCAGCAGCGTAGCTCTAGGGGGTGACACTGAAGCTTTCTTT
CDR3 protein: CASSVALGGDTEAFF

D gene: TRBD2
J gene: TRBJ2-3
V gene: TRBV30
clone size: -
CDR3 DNA: TGTGCCTGGAGTGAGGGAGTAGCGGGATTGGGAACAGATACGCAGTATTTT
CDR3 protein: CAWSEGVAGLGTDTQYF

D gene: TRBD2
J gene: TRBJ2-3
V gene: TRBV9
clone size: -
CDR3 DNA: TGTGCCAGCAGCGCTCCCCAGCGGGGCCCTAGCACAGATACGCAGTATTTT
CDR3 protein: CASSAPQRGPSTDTQYF

D gene: -
J gene: TRBJ2-5
V gene: TRBV9
clone size: -
CDR3 DNA: TGTGCCAGCAGCGTATTCTACGACGAGGGGACCCAGTACTTC
CDR3 protein: CASSVFYDEGTQYF

D gene: -
J gene: TRBJ2-5
V gene: TRBV4-3
clone size: -
CDR3 DNA: TGCGCCAGCAGCCAAGGTACCCCTGTGGGGGAGACCCAGTACTTC
CDR3 protein: CASSQGTPVGETQYF

D gene: -
J gene: TRBJ2-7
V gene: TRBV19
clone size: -
CDR3 DNA: TGTGCCAGTAGTATCGGCGAAGGGAACGAGCAGTACTTC
CDR3 protein: CASSIGEGNEQYF

D gene: -
J gene: TRBJ1-2
V gene: TRBV27
clone size: -
CDR3 DNA: TGTGCCAGCAGTTTATCGCCAACAGGCTATGGCTACACCTTC
CDR3 protein: CASSLSPTGYGYTF

D gene: TRBD1
J gene: TRBJ2-7
V gene: TRBV6-1
clone size: -
CDR3 DNA: TGTGCCAGCAGTACCCGGGACAGCTACGAGCAGTACTTC
CDR3 protein: CASSTRDSYEQYF

D gene: TRBD2
J gene: TRBJ2-3
V gene: TRBV10-2
clone size: -
CDR3 DNA: TGCGCCAGCAACCACGGGACTAGCGGAACAGATACGCAGTATTTT
CDR3 protein: CASNHGTSGTDTQYF

D gene: -
J gene: TRBJ2-3
V gene: TRBV28
clone size: -
CDR3 DNA: TGTGCCAGCAGTTCCCCCTTTACCACAGATACGCAGTATTTT
CDR3 protein: CASSSPFTTDTQYF

D gene: -
J gene: TRBJ2-3
V gene: TRBV27
clone size: -
CDR3 DNA: TGTGCCAGCAGCATAGGGGGACCAGATACGCAGTATTTT
CDR3 protein: CASSIGGPDTQYF

D gene: -
J gene: TRBJ1-1
V gene: TRBV27
clone size: -
CDR3 DNA: TGTGCCAGCAGTTTAACAGGGTTTAGCACTGAAGCTTTCTTT
CDR3 protein: CASSLTGFSTEAFF

D gene: -
J gene: TRBJ2-1
V gene: TRBV27
clone size: -
CDR3 DNA: TGTGCCAGCAGTCTCGTTGGGGTCGGGGGTCTCGGCTACAATGAGCAGTTCTTC
CDR3 protein: CASSLVGVGGLGYNEQFF

D gene: TRBD2
J gene: TRBJ2-5
V gene: TRBV9
clone size: -
CDR3 DNA: TGTGCCAGCAGCATCACTAGCGGGACGGAGACCCAGTACTTC
CDR3 protein: CASSITSGTETQYF

D gene: -
J gene: TRBJ1-1
V gene: TRBV6-5
clone size: -
CDR3 DNA: TGTGCCAGCAGTTACTACCAGGGAAGGACTGAAGCTTTCTTT
CDR3 protein: CASSYYQGRTEAFF

D gene: -
J gene: TRBJ2-7
V gene: TRBV4-1
clone size: -
CDR3 DNA: TGCGCCAGCAGCCAAGATTTCAATACCTTAGGGCAGTACTTC
CDR3 protein: CASSQDFNTLGQYF

D gene: -
J gene: TRBJ1-1
V gene: TRBV19
clone size: -
CDR3 DNA: TGTGCCAGTAGTATAGGACAGGCAAACACTGAAGCTTTCTTT
CDR3 protein: CASSIGQANTEAFF

D gene: TRBD1
J gene: TRBJ2-1
V gene: TRBV30
clone size: -
CDR3 DNA: TGTGCCTGGAGTGTAGGGGGCGGCGGTGAGCAGTTCTTC
CDR3 protein: CAWSVGGGGEQFF

D gene: -
J gene: TRBJ2-7
V gene: TRBV5-1
clone size: -
CDR3 DNA: TGCGCCAGCAGCTTCGGGGTAGGCTACGAGCAGTACTTC
CDR3 protein: CASSFGVGYEQYF

D gene: TRBD1
J gene: TRBJ2-5
V gene: TRBV7-9
clone size: once
CDR3 DNA: TGTGCCAGCAGCTTAGGAAATACAGGGGTGGACCAAGAGACCCAGTACTTC
CDR3 protein: CASSLGNTGVDQETQYF

D gene: -
J gene: TRBJ1-1
V gene: TRBV6-1
clone size: -
CDR3 DNA: TGTGCCAGCAAGTACGATATTACGGGTCCTGAAGCTTTCTTT
CDR3 protein: CASKYDITGPEAFF

D gene: TRBD2
J gene: TRBJ2-7
V gene: TRBV5-5
clone size: -
CDR3 DNA: TGTGCCAGCAGCCCCAGACTGGCGGGAGTCCACGAGCAGTACTTC
CDR3 protein: CASSPRLAGVHEQYF

D gene: -
J gene: TRBJ2-5
V gene: TRBV18
clone size: once
CDR3 DNA: TGTGCCAGCTCACCTTCGACACTTACTCAAGAGACCCAGTACTTC
CDR3 protein: CASSPSTLTQETQYF

D gene: TRBD2
J gene: TRBJ2-5
V gene: TRBV7-9
clone size: -
CDR3 DNA: TGTGCCAGCAGCGCAGGACTAGCGGGGGGCCAAGAGACCCAGTACTTC
CDR3 protein: CASSAGLAGGQETQYF

D gene: TRBD1
J gene: TRBJ1-2
V gene: TRBV13
clone size: -
CDR3 DNA: TGTGCCAGCAGCCCAAGGGGACGGGACAGGGTCTACACCTTC
CDR3 protein: CASSPRGRDRVYTF